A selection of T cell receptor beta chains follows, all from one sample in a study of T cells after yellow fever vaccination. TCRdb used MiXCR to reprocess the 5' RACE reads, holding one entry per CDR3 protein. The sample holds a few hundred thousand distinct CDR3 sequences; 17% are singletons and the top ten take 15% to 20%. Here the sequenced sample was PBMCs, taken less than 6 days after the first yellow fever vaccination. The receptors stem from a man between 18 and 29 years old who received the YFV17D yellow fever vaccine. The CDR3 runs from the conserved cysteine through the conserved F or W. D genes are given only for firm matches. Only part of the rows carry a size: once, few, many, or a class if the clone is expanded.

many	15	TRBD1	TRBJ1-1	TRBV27	TGTGCCAGCAGTTTCCTGGCAGGGGGTAACACTGAAGCTTTCTTT	CASSFLAGGNTEAFF
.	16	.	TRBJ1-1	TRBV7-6	TGTGCCAGCAGCTTTGGGGATTGGGGAAGTGGCACTGAAGCTTTCTTT	CASSFGDWGSGTEAFF
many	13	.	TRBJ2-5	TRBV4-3	TGCGCCAGCAGCCAAGATTGGCGGGAGACCCAGTACTTC	CASSQDWRETQYF
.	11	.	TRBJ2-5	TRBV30	TGTGCCTGGAGTTCCGGAGAGACCCAGTACTTC	CAWSSGETQYF
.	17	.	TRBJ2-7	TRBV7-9	TGTGCCAGCAGCCCACACCAAGGACAGTTTTTCTCCTACGAGCAGTACTTC	CASSPHQGQFFSYEQYF
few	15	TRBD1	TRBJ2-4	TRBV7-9	TGTGCCAGCAGCTTAACGGGGACAGACGGGCACATTCAGTACTTC	CASSLTGTDGHIQYF
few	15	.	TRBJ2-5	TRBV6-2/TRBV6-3	TGTGCCAGCAGTGAGGACAGCTGGAGGGAAGAGACCCAGTACTTC	CASSEDSWREETQYF
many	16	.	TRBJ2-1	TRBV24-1	TGTGCCACCAGTGACCACGCCGGGGGAGCCTACAATGAGCAGTTCTTC	CATSDHAGGAYNEQFF
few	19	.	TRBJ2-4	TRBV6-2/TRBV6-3	TGTGCCAGTTCTGAGGGGGAACAGGACTTCATTCTAGCCAAAAACATTCAGTACTTC	CASSEGEQDFILAKNIQYF
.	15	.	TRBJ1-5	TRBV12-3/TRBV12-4	TGTGCCAGCAGCCAGGGACACTCCGATTTTCAGCCCCAGCATTTT	CASSQGHSDFQPQHF
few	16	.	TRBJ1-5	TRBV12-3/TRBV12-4	TGTGCCAGCAGTTTATGGGCAGGGGATAGCAATCAGCCCCAGCATTTT	CASSLWAGDSNQPQHF
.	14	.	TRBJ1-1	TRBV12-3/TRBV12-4	TGTGCCAGCACTACCAATGGGGCGCGTACTGAAGCTTTCTTT	CASTTNGARTEAFF
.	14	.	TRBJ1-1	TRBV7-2	TGTGCCAGCAGCCCATGGGCAGGGCAAGGGGAAGCTTTCTTT	CASSPWAGQGEAFF
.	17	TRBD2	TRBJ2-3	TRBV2	TGTGCCAGCAGTAGACTAGCGGGGGGTACTAGCACAGATACGCAGTATTTT	CASSRLAGGTSTDTQYF
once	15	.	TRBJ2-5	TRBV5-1	TGCGCCAGCAGCTTGAAGCCAGGGAATCAAGAGACCCAGTACTTC	CASSLKPGNQETQYF
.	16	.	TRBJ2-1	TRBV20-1	TGCAGTGCTAGAGATAGGGGGGGGGCGAACTACAATGAGCAGTTCTTC	CSARDRGGANYNEQFF
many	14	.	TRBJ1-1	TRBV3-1	TGTGCCAGCAGCCAAGATCGTCGGGGTACTGAAGCTTTCTTT	CASSQDRRGTEAFF
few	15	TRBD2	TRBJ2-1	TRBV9	TGTGCCAGCAGCGTAAGGGCGGGGGGAGAGAATGAGCAGTTCTTC	CASSVRAGGENEQFF
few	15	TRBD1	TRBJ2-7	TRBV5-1	TGCGCCAGCAGCACTAAGGACAGGGGAGCGTACGAGCAGTACTTC	CASSTKDRGAYEQYF
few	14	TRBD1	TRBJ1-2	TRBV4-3	TGCGCCAGCAGCTACGGACAGGGTGACTATGGCTACACCTTC	CASSYGQGDYGYTF
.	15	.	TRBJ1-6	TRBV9	TGTGCCAGCAGCGTAGGTCAAGGGTTGAGCTCACCCCTCCACTTT	CASSVGQGLSSPLHF
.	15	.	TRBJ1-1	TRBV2	TGTGCCAGCAGTGAACAGGGTCCAGGTAACACTGAAGCTTTCTTT	CASSEQGPGNTEAFF
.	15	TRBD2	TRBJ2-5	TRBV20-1	TGCAGTGCTAGAGGAGGTGGGGGGGACCAAGAGACCCAGTACTTC	CSARGGGGDQETQYF
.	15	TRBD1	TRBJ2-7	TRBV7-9	TGTGCCAGCAGCTCCCAAGGGGGCGTCTCCTACGAGCAGTACTTC	CASSSQGGVSYEQYF
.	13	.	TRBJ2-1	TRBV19	TGTGCCAGTAGTACGGCTCTGGGCAATGAGCAGTTCTTC	CASSTALGNEQFF
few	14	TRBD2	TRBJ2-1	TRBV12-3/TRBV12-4	TGTGCCAGCAGTCCAGCGGGGGGGGCCCATGAGCAGTTCTTC	CASSPAGGAHEQFF
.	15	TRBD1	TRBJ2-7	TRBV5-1	TGCGCCAGCAGCTCGTCACCGGGACAGGGATCCGAGCAGTACTTC	CASSSSPGQGSEQYF
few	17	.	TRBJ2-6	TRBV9	TGTGCCAGCAGCGGTGTAGGGGGAAGCTCTGGGGCCAACGTCCTGACTTTC	CASSGVGGSSGANVLTF
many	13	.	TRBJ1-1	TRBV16	TGTGCCAGCAGCCAAGCTTCGGGGTTAGGGGCTTTCTTT	CASSQASGLGAFF
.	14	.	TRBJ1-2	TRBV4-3	TGCGCCAGCAGCCAAGGAGGGGGGCGTGGTGGCTACACCTTC	CASSQGGGRGGYTF
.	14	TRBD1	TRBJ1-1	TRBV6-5	TGTGCCAGCAGTTACTTCACAGGGGGCACTGAAGCTTTCTTT	CASSYFTGGTEAFF
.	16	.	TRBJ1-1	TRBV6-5	TGTGCCAGCAGTTACTCCAATCGGGGGTGGGTCACTGAAGCTTTCTTT	CASSYSNRGWVTEAFF
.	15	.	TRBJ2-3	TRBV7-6	TGTGCCAGCCGCGGTGCCTGGGAAGTCACAGATACGCAGTATTTT	CASRGAWEVTDTQYF
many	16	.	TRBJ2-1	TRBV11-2	TGTGCCAGCAGCTTTGTGCGGTCTTCAAAGCACAATGAGCAGTTCTTC	CASSFVRSSKHNEQFF
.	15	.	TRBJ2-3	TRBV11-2	TGTGCCAGCAGCTTAGAATATCTCTACACAGATACGCAGTATTTT	CASSLEYLYTDTQYF
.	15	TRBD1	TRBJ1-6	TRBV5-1	TGCGCCAGCAGCTTCAGGACAGGGGGGAGTTCACCCCTCCACTTT	CASSFRTGGSSPLHF
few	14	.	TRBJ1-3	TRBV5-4	TGTGCCAGCAGCTTGGCAGAGAGAAGTAACACCATATATTTT	CASSLAERSNTIYF
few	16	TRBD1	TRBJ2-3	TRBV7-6	TGTGCCAGCAGCCGAGGACAGGGCGCTAGCACAGATACGCAGTATTTT	CASSRGQGASTDTQYF
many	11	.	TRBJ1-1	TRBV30	TGTGCCTGGAGTGTACAGGGAATAGCTTTCTTT	CAWSVQGIAFF
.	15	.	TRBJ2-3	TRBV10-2	TGCGCCAGCAGTGAGTGGCAGCCTAGCACAGATACGCAGTATTTT	CASSEWQPSTDTQYF
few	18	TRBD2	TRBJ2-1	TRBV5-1	TGCGCCAGCAGCCCCTATTTAGCGGGGGGTCCACCCTACAATGAGCAGTTCTTC	CASSPYLAGGPPYNEQFF
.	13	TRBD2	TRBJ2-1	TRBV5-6	TGTGCCAGCAGCACCGGACTAGCGGGGGTAGGGTTCTTC	CASSTGLAGVGFF
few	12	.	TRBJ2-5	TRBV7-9	TGTGCCAGCAGCTCGTCGGAGGAGACCCAGTACTTC	CASSSSEETQYF
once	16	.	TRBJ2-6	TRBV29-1	TGCAGTGCACCGAGTCCGACGCGCTCTGGGGCCAACGTCCTGACTTTC	CSAPSPTRSGANVLTF
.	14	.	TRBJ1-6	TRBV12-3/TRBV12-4	TGTGCCAGCAGCCCGGACGCGACGGGTTCACCCCTCCACTTT	CASSPDATGSPLHF
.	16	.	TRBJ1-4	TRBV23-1	TGCGCCAGCAGTCCTATCTGGCAGCCAACTAATGAAAAACTGTTTTTT	CASSPIWQPTNEKLFF
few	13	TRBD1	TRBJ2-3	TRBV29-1	TGCAGCGTTGCAGCAGGGGGCATTGATACGCAGTATTTT	CSVAAGGIDTQYF
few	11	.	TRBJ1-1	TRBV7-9	.	CASSVGLGTSF
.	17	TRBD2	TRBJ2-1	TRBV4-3	TGCGCCAGCAGCCAAGCCGCGACGGGGGGGCCCTGGAATGAGCAGTTCTTC	CASSQAATGGPWNEQFF